These 14 T cell receptor beta chains originate from one sample sequenced in a study of T cell responses to AZD1222 COVID-19 vaccine. Assay used: immunoSEQ multiplex PCR; TCRdb lists only in-frame clones, some missing. The table has about 110,000 clones, about 92% seen once. This specimen was peripheral blood, taken on day 0 of AZD1222 vaccination. The source is an adult in good health.

The chain combines TRBV2 with TRBJ2-1; D ambiguous. Germline V gene data show CDR1 as SNHLY and CDR2 as FYNNEI. The length of the CDR3 is 13 residues. The ends were cut back, 7 bases at V and 10 bases at J, with 17 bases in the middle. CDR3 sequence reads: CASKSSLLSEQFF. The CDR3 DNA follows: TGTGCCAGCAAGAGCTCCCTACTCTCCGAGCAGTTCTTC. Looking up the rest from reference TRBV2 and TRBJ2-1 gives the full variable domain: EPEVTQTPSHQVTQMGQEVILRCVPISNHLYFYWYRQILGQKVEFLVSFYNNEISEKSEIFDDQFSVERPDGSNFTLKIRSTKLEDSAMYFCASKSSLLSEQFFGPGTRLTVL.

The chain combines TRBV30 with TRBJ1-5; weak D call: TRBD1 (6 bases). Germline values: CDR1 GTSNPN, CDR2 SVGIG (reference sequence). The CDR3 has 14 amino acids. V shed 2 bases and J shed 7 bases, with 15 bases lying between them. CDR3 coding DNA: TGTGCCTGGAGTCGGACAGCTTCGCTACAGCCCCAGCATTTT. It yields the protein CAWSRTASLQPQHF. The full variable domain, its missing parts supplied by reference TRBV30 and TRBJ1-5, is SQTIHQWPATLVQPVGSPLSLECTVEGTSNPNLYWYRQAAGRGLQLLFYSVGIGQISSEVPQNLSASRPQDRQFILSSKKLLLSDSGFYLCAWSRTASLQPQHFGDGTRLSIL.

This sequence joins TRBV18 and TRBJ1-2; D not resolved. Per the germline V gene, CDR1 is KGHSH and CDR2 is LQKENI. V dropped 0 bases and J dropped 3 bases, with 8 bases sitting between them. The CDR3 has 14 amino acids. The CDR3 is CASSPPDRYYGYTF. The CDR3, as DNA: TGTGCCAGCTCACCACCGGACCGCTACTATGGCTACACCTTC.

The CDR3 DNA sequence: TGCAGTGCTAGTAGAGGACAGGGGGCCGGCGAGCAGTACTTC. Translating it yields CSASRGQGAGEQYF. This chain uses TRBV20-1 with TRBJ2-7, with TRBD1 identical over 11 bases. CDR1 and CDR2 (germline): DFQATT, SNEGSKA (reference sequence). The CDR3 sequence is 14 residues long. Losses at the gene ends were 3 bases for V and 6 bases for J; bases not matched to a gene: 7.

The CDR3 coding sequence is TGTGCCAGCAGCCCGGAACAGGGACGGACTGAAGCTTTCTTT. It codes for CASSPEQGRTEAFF. The V and J genes are TRBV7-2 and TRBJ1-1, with TRBD1 as a possible D gene (6 bases). V lost 5 bases and J 5 bases, leaving 15 bases between the germline ends. Germline assignment: CDR1 SGHTA and CDR2 FQGNSA. This CDR3 contains 14 residues.

The genes are TRBV3-1 (or the pseudogene TRBV3-2) and TRBJ2-5; 13 nucleotides line up with TRBD2. The V gene's germline CDR1 is LGHDT and CDR2 YNNKEL (reference sequence). J gave up 6 bases and V 3 bases, and 10 bases lay outside the gene matches. The CDR3 is made up of 17 amino acids. The CDR3 bases are TGTGCCAGCAGCCACTCCCAGGGGACTAGCGGGAAAAAGACCCAGTACTTC. Its translation is CASSHSQGTSGKKTQYF.

This chain uses TRBV13 with TRBJ1-4; no clear D. V lost 5 bases to trimming and J lost 6 bases, with 13 bases between them. Per the germline V gene, CDR1 is PRHDT and CDR2 is FYEKMQ (reference sequence). The CDR3 is 14 amino acids. The CDR3 sequence is CASSPGLRDEKLFF. The CDR3 DNA is TGTGCCAGCAGCCCCGGGCTGCGGGATGAAAAACTGTTTTTT.

The chain carries TRBV7-2 and TRBJ2-1; 10 bases map to TRBD2. Germline V gives CDR1 SGHTA, CDR2 FQGNSA. The CDR3 has 12 residues. Germline trimming cut 1 base from V and 12 bases from J; bases unmatched to any gene: 0. CDR3 residues: CASSLVAGGQFF. The CDR3 DNA reads TGTGCCAGCAGCTTAGTAGCGGGGGGGCAGTTCTTC.

The chain recombines TRBV28 with TRBJ1-5; D is unclear. Germline V CDR1 and CDR2: MDHEN, SYDVKM. With 6 bases removed from V and 6 bases from J, the gap between germline ends came to 15 bases. There are 14 residues in the CDR3. The CDR3 DNA is TGTGCCAGCAGGGGGTGGGGTGACGGTCAGCCCCAGCATTTT. This gives the protein CASRGWGDGQPQHF. The variable domain in full, completed from reference TRBV28 and TRBJ1-5, reads DVKVTQSSRYLVKRTGEKVFLECVQDMDHENMFWYRQDPGLGLRLIYFSYDVKMKEKGDIPEGYSVSREKKERFSLILESASTNQTSMYLCASRGWGDGQPQHFGDGTRLSIL.

This clone was detected only once. The chain employs TRBV7-3 and TRBJ1-3, with 8 bases that match TRBD1. The germline V gene encodes CDR1 SGHTA and CDR2 FQGTGA. The CDR3 has 16 residues. With V trimmed by 5 bases and J by 0 bases, 6 bases remained unmatched. For the CDR3, the DNA is TGTGCCAGCAGCCTGGGACAGGCTTCCTCTGGAAACACCATATATTTT. Translation: CASSLGQASSGNTIYF.

The rearrangement joins TRBV27 to TRBJ1-6; D not resolved. This CDR3 has 13 residues. V was trimmed by 3 bases and J by 8 bases, leaving 8 bases between them. Germline CDR1 reads MNHEY; CDR2 reads SMNVEV (reference sequence). CDR3 protein: CASSFGSDSPLHF. The CDR3 nucleotides are TGTGCCAGCAGTTTTGGGTCAGATTCACCCCTCCACTTT.

The J gene is TRBJ1-2, the V gene TRBV12-2; the D call of TRBD1 is as the table states it, not checked on the DNA. TRBV12-2 is termed a pseudogene. The CDR3 is 15 residues long. The CDR3 sequence is CASRLGPGGNYGYTF. The CDR3 DNA reads as TGTGCAAGTCGCTTAGGGCCAGGGGGAAACTATGGCTACACCTTC.

The chain links TRBV24-1 to TRBJ2-3, with D uncertain. Trimming stripped 5 bases from V and 0 bases from J, with 8 bases between. The CDR3 extends over 14 amino acids. Germline values: CDR1 KGHDR, CDR2 SFDVKD. The CDR3 DNA follows: TGTGCCACCAGTGGGTCTACTAGCACAGATACGCAGTATTTT. Encoded protein: CATSGSTSTDTQYF.

The chain recombines TRBV24-1 with TRBJ2-1, with 16 bases fitting TRBD2. The CDR3 extends over 18 amino acids. Germline V CDR1 and CDR2: KGHDR, SFDVKD. Losses at the gene ends were 2 bases for V and 12 bases for J; bases not matched to a gene: 12. CDR3 DNA: TGTGCCACCAGTGATTCGGGGACTAGCGGGAGGGCCGGGATCCGGCAGTTCTTC. Protein sequence: CATSDSGTSGRAGIRQFF.